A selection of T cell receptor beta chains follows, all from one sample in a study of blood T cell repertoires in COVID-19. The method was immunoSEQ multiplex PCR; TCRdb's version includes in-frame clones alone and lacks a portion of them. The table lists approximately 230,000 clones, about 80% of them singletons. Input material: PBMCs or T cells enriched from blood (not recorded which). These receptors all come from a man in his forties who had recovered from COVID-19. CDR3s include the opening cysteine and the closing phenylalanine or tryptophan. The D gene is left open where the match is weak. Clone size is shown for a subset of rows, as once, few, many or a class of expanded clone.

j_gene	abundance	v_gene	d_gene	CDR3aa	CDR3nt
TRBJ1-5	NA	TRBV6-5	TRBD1	CASSYSSRGRNQPQHF	TGTGCCAGCAGTTACTCGAGCAGGGGGCGAAATCAGCCCCAGCATTTT
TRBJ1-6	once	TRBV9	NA	CASSVGGRLDSPLHF	TGTGCCAGCAGCGTAGGGGGGCGGTTAGATTCACCCCTCCACTTT
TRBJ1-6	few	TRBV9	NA	CASSAGNPLHF	TGTGCCAGCAGCGCAGGAAATCCCCTCCACTTT
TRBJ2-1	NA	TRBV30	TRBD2	CALDATSGDNEQFF	TGTGCCTTGGACGCGACTAGCGGGGACAATGAGCAGTTCTTC
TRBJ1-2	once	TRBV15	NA	CATSRDGPYGYTF	TGTGCCACCAGCAGAGATGGGCCCTATGGCTACACCTTC
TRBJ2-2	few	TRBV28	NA	CARPGDSNTGELFF	TGTGCCAGGCCGGGGGATTCGAACACCGGGGAGCTGTTTTTT
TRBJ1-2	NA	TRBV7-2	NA	CASSLARQGRFNYGYTF	TGTGCCAGCAGCTTAGCGCGGCAGGGCCGCTTTAACTATGGCTACACCTTC
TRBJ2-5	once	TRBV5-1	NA	CASSSPDTTQETQYF	TGCGCCAGCAGCTCCCCGGACACGACGCAAGAGACCCAGTACTTC
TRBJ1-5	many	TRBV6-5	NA	CASSTGGQPQHF	TGTGCCAGCAGTACGGGGGGACAGCCCCAGCATTTT
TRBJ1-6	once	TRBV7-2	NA	CASSLGAGYDSPLHF	TGTGCCAGCAGCTTAGGCGCGGGGTATGATTCACCCCTCCACTTT
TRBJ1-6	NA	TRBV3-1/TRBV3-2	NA	CASSQVGGNSPLHF	TGTGCCAGCAGCCAAGTAGGGGGAAATTCACCCCTCCACTTT
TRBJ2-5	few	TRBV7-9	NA	CASSSPNSFETQYF	TGTGCCAGCAGCTCCCCGAACAGTTTCGAGACCCAGTACTTC
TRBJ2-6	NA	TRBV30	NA	CAWATGYRSGANVLTF	TGTGCCTGGGCCACAGGGTACCGCTCTGGGGCCAACGTCCTGACTTTC
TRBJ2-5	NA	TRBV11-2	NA	CASSFTTETQYF	TGTGCCAGCAGCTTCACTACAGAGACCCAGTACTTC
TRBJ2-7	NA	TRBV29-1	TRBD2	CSVEDSGTSFGEQYF	TGCAGCGTTGAAGACTCCGGGACTAGCTTCGGCGAGCAGTACTTC
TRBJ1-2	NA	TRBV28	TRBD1	CASSSTGGKVGYTF	TGTGCCAGCAGTTCGACAGGGGGCAAGGTTGGCTACACCTTC
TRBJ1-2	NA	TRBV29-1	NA	CSVEDELGGYGYTF	TGCAGCGTTGAAGACGAACTGGGAGGATATGGCTACACCTTC
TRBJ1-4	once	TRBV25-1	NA	CASRRDTNEKLFF	TGTGCCAGCAGACGGGACACCAATGAAAAACTGTTTTTT
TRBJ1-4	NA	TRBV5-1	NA	CASSLGQLATNEKLFF	TGCGCCAGCAGCTTGGGACAGCTTGCAACTAATGAAAAACTGTTTTTT
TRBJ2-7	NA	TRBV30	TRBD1	CAWRGWDRSYEQYF	TGTGCCTGGAGGGGCTGGGACAGGAGCTACGAGCAGTACTTC
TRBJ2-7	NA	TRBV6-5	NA	CASRRGLLSSYEQYF	TGTGCCAGCAGACGGGGACTCTTGAGCTCCTACGAGCAGTACTTC
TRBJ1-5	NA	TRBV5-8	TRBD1	CASSWGTDSNQPQHF	TGTGCCAGCAGCTGGGGGACAGATAGCAATCAGCCCCAGCATTTT
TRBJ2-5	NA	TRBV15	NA	CATSMRGGETQYF	TGTGCCACCAGCATGAGGGGAGGAGAGACCCAGTACTTC
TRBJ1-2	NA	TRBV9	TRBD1	CASSLRDRENYGYTF	TGTGCCAGCAGCTTAAGGGACAGAGAGAACTATGGCTACACCTTC
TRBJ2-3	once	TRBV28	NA	CASSNGGADTDTQYF	TGTGCCAGCAGTAACGGTGGGGCAGACACAGATACGCAGTATTTT
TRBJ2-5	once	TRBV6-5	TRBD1	CASSRDRGQETQYF	TGTGCCAGCAGTCGGGACAGGGGCCAAGAGACCCAGTACTTC
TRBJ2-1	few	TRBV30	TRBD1	CAWSAGQGGFNEQFF	TGTGCCTGGAGTGCTGGACAGGGGGGTTTCAATGAGCAGTTCTTC
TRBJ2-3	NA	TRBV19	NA	CASSPGFSRTDTQYF	TGTGCCAGTAGCCCAGGGTTCTCCCGCACAGATACGCAGTATTTT
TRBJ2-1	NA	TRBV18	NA	CASSGPEGIEQFF	TGTGCCAGCTCAGGACCTGAGGGAATTGAGCAGTTCTTC
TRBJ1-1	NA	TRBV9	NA	CASSVVPQNTEAFF	TGTGCCAGCAGCGTAGTTCCCCAGAACACTGAAGCTTTCTTT
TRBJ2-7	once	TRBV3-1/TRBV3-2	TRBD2	CASSHTTSVYEQYF	TGTGCCAGCAGCCATACGACTAGCGTGTACGAGCAGTACTTC
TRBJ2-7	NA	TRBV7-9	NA	CASSLGTFYVQYF	TGTGCCAGCAGCTTAGGGACATTTTACGTGCAGTACTTC
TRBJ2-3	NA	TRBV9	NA	CASSVDPGSGEDTQYF	TGTGCCAGCAGCGTAGACCCGGGGTCAGGGGAAGATACGCAGTATTTT
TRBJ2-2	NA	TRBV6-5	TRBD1	CATLPATGFTGELFF	TGTGCCACACTGCCGGCGACAGGGTTTACCGGGGAGCTGTTTTTT
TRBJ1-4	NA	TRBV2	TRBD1	CASTYRGRLFEKLFF	TGTGCCAGCACCTACAGGGGGCGATTATTTGAAAAACTGTTTTTT
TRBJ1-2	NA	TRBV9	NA	CASSVGLGQQANYGYTF	TGTGCCAGCAGCGTAGGGCTCGGACAGCAAGCTAACTATGGCTACACCTTC
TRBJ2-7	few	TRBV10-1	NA	CASSDPGTYEQYF	TGCGCCAGCAGTGACCCAGGGACCTACGAGCAGTACTTC
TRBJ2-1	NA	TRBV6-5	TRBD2	CASTGGPGYNEQFF	TGTGCCAGCACGGGAGGGCCGGGATACAATGAGCAGTTCTTC
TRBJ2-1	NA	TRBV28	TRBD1	CASTLGQGQFF	TGTGCCAGCACCCTAGGACAGGGGCAGTTCTTC
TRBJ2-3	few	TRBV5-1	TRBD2	CASSSGGQTDTQYF	TGCGCCAGCAGCTCGGGGGGGCAGACAGATACGCAGTATTTT
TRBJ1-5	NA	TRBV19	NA	CASSIKAQGGTRNQPQHF	TGTGCCAGTAGTATTAAGGCGCAGGGAGGTACTCGTAATCAGCCCCAGCATTTT
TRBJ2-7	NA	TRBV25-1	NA	CASSDSPVYEQYF	TGTGCCAGCAGCGACAGTCCGGTATACGAGCAGTACTTC
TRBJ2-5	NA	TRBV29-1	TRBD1	CSFTGGNQETQYF	TGCAGCTTCACAGGGGGGAACCAAGAGACCCAGTACTTC
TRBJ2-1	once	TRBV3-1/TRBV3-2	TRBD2	CASSLFQSGGAWVYNEQFF	TGTGCCAGCAGCCTTTTCCAGAGCGGGGGGGCCTGGGTTTACAATGAGCAGTTCTTC
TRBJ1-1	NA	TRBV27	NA	CASSFYSSAEAFF	TGTGCCAGCAGTTTTTACTCCTCTGCCGAAGCTTTCTTT
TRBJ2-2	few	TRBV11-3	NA	CASSSTTRELFF	TGTGCCAGCAGCTCTACTACCCGGGAGCTGTTTTTT
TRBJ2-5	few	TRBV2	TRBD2	CASRGGETQYF	TGTGCCAGCAGGGGGGGGGAGACCCAGTACTTC
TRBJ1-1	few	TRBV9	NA	CATSRGGNTEAFF	TGTGCCACCTCGCGCGGCGGGAACACTGAAGCTTTCTTT
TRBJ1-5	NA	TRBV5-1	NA	CASSLGTDQPQHF	TGCGCCAGCAGCTTGGGAACAGATCAGCCCCAGCATTTT
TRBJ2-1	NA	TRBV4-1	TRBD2	CASSQRLAGSGDNEQFF	TGCGCCAGCAGCCAGCGACTAGCGGGGAGCGGGGACAATGAGCAGTTCTTC
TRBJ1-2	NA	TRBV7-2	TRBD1	CASSIQTGADGYTF	TGTGCCAGCAGCATCCAAACAGGGGCCGATGGCTACACCTTC